The 28 T cell receptor beta chains below all came from one sample that was sequenced in a study of T cells after yellow fever vaccination. In TCRdb, the 5' RACE reads were re-called with MiXCR into one record per CDR3 protein. The sample shows hundreds of thousands of distinct CDR3 sequences, roughly 13% of them seen only once. The sequencing here drew on PBMCs, taken on the day of the yellow fever booster vaccination. These receptors were obtained from a man aged 25 to 40 who received the YFV17D yellow fever vaccine.

This clonotype was observed many times. The rearrangement uses TRBV7-2 and TRBJ1-1; possibly TRBD1 for D (5 bases). Germline CDR1 is SGHTA and CDR2 is FQGNSA. CDR3 size: 14 residues. The V end lost 2 bases, the J end lost 3 bases, and 10 bases lay between the germline ends. The CDR3 loop reads CASSLIGGYTEAFF. The CDR3 DNA is TGTGCCAGCAGCTTAATTGGGGGTTACACTGAAGCTTTCTTT.

This clonotype appeared many times. The chain employs TRBV7-2 and TRBJ1-1, with TRBD1 matching over 8 bases. CDR1 is SGHTA and CDR2 is FQGNSA in the germline V gene. The CDR3 is 14 residues long. V lost 5 bases and J lost 11; bases outside the gene matches: 13. Here the CDR3 reads CASSQTGVGREAFF. The CDR3 nucleotides read TGTGCCAGCAGCCAGACAGGGGTGGGCCGTGAGGCTTTCTTT.

The chain recombines TRBV19 with TRBJ2-2, with a tentative D call TRBD1 (6 bases). From germline, CDR1 is LNHDA and CDR2 SQIVND (reference sequence). This CDR3 is 17 amino acids long. V was shortened by 3 bases and J by 2 bases, with 16 bases between the two germline ends. In nucleotides, the CDR3 is TGTGCCAGTAGTATCCCTGACAGGCGAGTTAACACCGGGGAGCTGTTTTTT. Amino acids: CASSIPDRRVNTGELFF.

This clonotype came up a few times. V gene TRBV30 combines with J gene TRBJ2-2; TRBD2 is a possible D gene (5 bases). V lost 0 bases and J 6 bases, leaving 11 bases between the germline ends. Germline CDR1 reads GTSNPN; CDR2 reads SVGIG (reference sequence). The CDR3 consists of 14 residues. In nucleotides, the CDR3 is TGTGCCTGGAGTGTGGGTCGAGGGCCCGGGGAGCTGTTTTTT. As protein: CAWSVGRGPGELFF.

This clonotype was picked up a small number of times. The V and J genes are TRBV5-1 and TRBJ2-1; 9 bases agree with TRBD2. After removal of 1 base from V and 9 bases from J, the junction contained 11 bases not matched to a gene. The CDR3 is 16 amino acids. The germline V gene has CDR1 SGHRS and CDR2 YFSETQ. CDR3 nucleotide sequence: TGCGCCAGCAGCTTGATCGCTAGCGGGAAGGTTGGTGAGCAGTTCTTC. It encodes CASSLIASGKVGEQFF.

The chain couples TRBV19 to TRBJ1-2; tentative D call: TRBD1 (6 bases). Deletions cut 3 bases from V and 4 bases from J, with 15 bases between. Per the germline V gene, CDR1 is LNHDA and CDR2 is SQIVND (reference sequence). The CDR3 is 15 amino acids. CDR3 nucleotide sequence: TGTGCCAGTAGTATTACCCCCGGAGGGGGCTATGGCTACACCTTC. Translation: CASSITPGGGYGYTF. The whole variable domain, filled in from reference TRBV19 and TRBJ1-2, reads DGGITQSPKYLFRKEGQNVTLSCEQNLNHDAMYWYRQDPGQGLRLIYYSQIVNDFQKGDIAEGYSVSREKKESFPLTVTSAQKNPTAFYLCASSITPGGGYGYTFGSGTRLTVV.

This clonotype has just a few counts. The chain joins TRBV29-1 to TRBJ2-5; D unclear. Deletions cut 7 bases from V and 2 bases from J, with 14 bases between. The CDR3 totals 13 residues. The germline V gene has CDR1 SQVTM and CDR2 ANQGSEA. The CDR3 spells CSAGRLGQETQYF. The CDR3 DNA reads as TGCAGCGCAGGACGCTTAGGGCAAGAGACCCAGTACTTC.

This clonotype has just a few counts. V and J are TRBV20-1 and TRBJ2-5; 7 bases are shared with TRBD1. The CDR3 extends over 14 amino acids. V gave up 5 bases and J gave up 6 bases; unmatched junction bases: 12. The germline CDR1 and CDR2 sequences are DFQATT and SNEGSKA (reference sequence). CDR3 amino acids: CSAEDPAGGQTQYF. The CDR3 DNA sequence: TGCAGTGCTGAGGACCCCGCAGGGGGACAGACCCAGTACTTC.

This clonotype was counted a few times. The chain links TRBV10-3 to TRBJ2-2; the D is unclear. The length of the CDR3 is 15 residues. With 6 bases removed from V and 0 bases from J, the gap between germline ends came to 11 bases. Looked up from germline, CDR1 is ENHRY and CDR2 is SYGVKD. The CDR3, as DNA: TGTGCCATCAGGAGGACCGGATCGAACACCGGGGAGCTGTTTTTT. Its translation: CAIRRTGSNTGELFF.

This clonotype was observed a handful of times. The J gene is TRBJ2-7, the V gene TRBV5-6, with 8 bases lining up with TRBD2. From germline, CDR1 is SGHDT and CDR2 YYEEEE. Trimming at V came to 4 bases and at J to 2 bases, leaving 2 bases not matched to a gene. The CDR3 runs to 13 residues. CDR3 region: CASSTGGAYEQYF. The DNA of the CDR3 is TGTGCCAGCAGCACGGGGGGGGCCTACGAGCAGTACTTC.

The J gene is TRBJ2-3, the V gene TRBV2; 7 bases are a match to TRBD1. Germline CDR1 and CDR2: SNHLY and FYNNEI. This CDR3 has 13 residues. Germline trimming cut 8 bases from V and 1 base from J; bases unmatched to any gene: 3. CDR3 nucleotide sequence: TGTGCCAGCCGGGACAGCCGCACAGATACGCAGTATTTT. Translation gives CASRDSRTDTQYF.

The chain joins TRBV3-1 to TRBJ1-1; weak D call: TRBD1 (5 bases). CDR3 length equals 14 residues. The V and J ends lost 4 bases and 3 bases respectively, with 12 bases between them. In germline, CDR1 is LGHDT, CDR2 YNNKEL (reference sequence). The CDR3 spells CASSRLGGDTEAFF. CDR3 nucleotides: TGTGCCAGCAGCCGCCTGGGGGGGGACACTGAAGCTTTCTTT. Filled out from reference TRBV3-1 and TRBJ1-1, the complete variable domain reads DTAVSQTPKYLVTQMGNDKSIKCEQNLGHDTMYWYKQDSKKFLKIMFSYNNKELIINETVPNRFSPKSPDKAHLNLHINSLELGDSAVYFCASSRLGGDTEAFFGQGTRLTVV.

This clonotype was detected only a few times. This chain joins TRBV20-1 and TRBJ2-3; 14 bases fit TRBD2. The V gene end was trimmed by 5 bases and the J gene end by 5 bases; junction bases not matched to a gene: 6. From germline, CDR1 is DFQATT and CDR2 SNEGSKA (reference sequence). The CDR3 length is 15 residues. CDR3 amino acids: CSAYGLAGGRDTQYF. CDR3 DNA: TGCAGTGCTTACGGACTAGCGGGAGGCAGAGATACGCAGTATTTT.

This clonotype was observed a few times. The chain employs TRBV30 and TRBJ2-7; the match to TRBD2 covers 8 bases. Germline V gene lookup returns CDR1 GTSNPN and CDR2 SVGIG (reference sequence). The CDR3 has 15 residues. With 2 bases clipped from V and 1 base from J, the junction kept 7 bases outside the gene matches. CDR3 nucleotides: TGTGCCTGGAGTAAGCCCGGGACTAGATCCTACGAGCAGTACTTC. Translation: CAWSKPGTRSYEQYF.

This chain joins TRBV5-1 and TRBJ2-4; 14 bases fit TRBD2. The ends lost 3 bases at V and 0 bases at J; junction bases unmatched: 14. The germline CDR1 and CDR2 sequences are SGHRS and YFSETQ. This CDR3 contains 21 residues. This CDR3 reads CASSSSGTSGGSSIAKNIQYF. The CDR3 coding sequence is TGCGCCAGCAGCTCCTCCGGGACTAGCGGGGGTTCATCTATAGCCAAAAACATTCAGTACTTC.

CDR3 nucleotides: TGCAGTGGGGGGGCGGGGCTCAATGAGCAGTTCTTC. It encodes CSGGAGLNEQFF. The gene calls are TRBV20-1 and TRBJ2-1; D possibly matches TRBD1 or TRBD2 (6 bases each). Germline lookup yields CDR1 DFQATT and CDR2 SNEGSKA (reference sequence). CDR3 size: 12 residues. Trimming cost V 7 bases and J 6 bases, with 13 bases left between them.

The chain joins TRBV29-1 to TRBJ2-7; D not certain. V lost 7 bases to trimming and J lost 3 bases, with 22 bases between them. From germline, CDR1 is SQVTM and CDR2 ANQGSEA. The CDR3 contains 15 residues. The CDR3 region is CSATKPRAKYYEQYF. The CDR3 bases are TGCAGCGCCACAAAGCCACGAGCGAAGTACTACGAGCAGTACTTC.

This chain uses TRBV5-1 with TRBJ2-2; D not resolved. The CDR3 runs 13 residues. Between the trimmed V and J ends, which lost 5 bases and 3 bases, there was a span of 8 bases. Germline CDR1 SGHRS, CDR2 YFSETQ. CDR3 DNA: TGCGCCAGCAGTTTTCAGGACACCGGGGAGCTGTTTTTT. It codes for CASSFQDTGELFF.

This chain uses TRBV3-1 with TRBJ2-1; 10 bases fit TRBD2. With 4 bases clipped from V and 3 bases from J, the junction kept 6 bases outside the gene matches. The CDR3 length is 16 residues. Looked up from germline, CDR1 is LGHDT and CDR2 is YNNKEL (reference sequence). This CDR3 reads CASSRATSGFYNEQFF. The CDR3 DNA sequence: TGTGCCAGCAGCCGCGCGACTAGCGGGTTCTACAATGAGCAGTTCTTC.

V usage is TRBV20-1 and J usage is TRBJ2-7; 7 bases agree with TRBD2. V shed 5 bases and J 2 bases; nucleotides not matched to a gene: 12. CDR1 DFQATT and CDR2 SNEGSKA come from the germline V gene (reference sequence). The CDR3 runs 15 residues. CDR3 region: CSAPASGPLAYEQYF. In nucleotides, the CDR3 is TGCAGTGCTCCTGCTAGCGGTCCACTCGCCTACGAGCAGTACTTC.

The chain is built from TRBV7-9 and TRBJ2-7; 11 bases line up with TRBD2. The CDR3 is 15 residues long. Trimming removed 5 bases from V and 2 bases from J; junction bases left unmatched: 5. Germline CDR1 reads SEHNR; CDR2 reads FQNEAQ (reference sequence). The CDR3 DNA follows: TGTGCCAGCAGCGCTACTAGCGGGAGAGCCTACGAGCAGTACTTC. It translates to CASSATSGRAYEQYF.

The chain employs TRBV4-2 and TRBJ2-7; D is undetermined. This CDR3 is 13 amino acids long. Germline loops: CDR1 LGHNA, CDR2 YNFKEQ. Trimming took off 3 bases at V and 1 base at J, with 7 bases between the two ends. CDR3 in DNA: TGTGCCAGCAGCCAGACCCAATCCTACGAGCAGTACTTC. This codes for CASSQTQSYEQYF.

The chain uses TRBV6-2 or TRBV6-3 and TRBJ2-1; tentatively, D is TRBD1 or TRBD2 (5 bases each). This CDR3 region has 15 residues. Looked up from germline, CDR1 is MNHEY and CDR2 is SVGEGT. Trimming cost V 5 bases and J 7 bases, with 18 bases left between them. CDR3 in DNA: TGTGCCAGCAGTCCCCGGGACGGGGTGGGGAATGAGCAGTTCTTC. Translating it yields CASSPRDGVGNEQFF.

The CDR3 loop is CASSYQRQMNTEAFF. DNA of the CDR3: TGTGCCAGCAGTTACCAGCGGCAAATGAACACTGAAGCTTTCTTT. The chain carries TRBV6-5 and TRBJ1-1; no clear D gene. The CDR3 is made up of 15 amino acids. Germline V CDR1 and CDR2: MNHEY, SVGAGI. Trimming pared 2 bases from V and 0 bases from J, leaving 10 bases between.

The chain has TRBV11-2 and TRBJ2-7; possible D gene TRBD1, 7 bases. The CDR3 sequence is 16 residues long. Trimming shortened V by 3 bases and J by 1 base, and 16 bases separated the two germline ends. The germline V gene encodes CDR1 SGHAT and CDR2 FQNNGV. The CDR3 DNA is TGTGCCAGCAGCTTTCACGTCAGGGGGGTGTCCTACGAGCAGTACTTC. This encodes CASSFHVRGVSYEQYF.

This sequence joins TRBV20-1 and TRBJ1-5; D remains ambiguous. Per germline, CDR1 DFQATT and CDR2 SNEGSKA (reference sequence). Trimming stripped 5 bases from V and 0 bases from J, with 11 bases between. This CDR3 has 14 amino acids. CDR3 protein: CSAHRGNSNQPQHF. CDR3 in DNA: TGCAGTGCTCACCGGGGTAATAGCAATCAGCCCCAGCATTTT.

The chain carries TRBV10-3 and TRBJ2-5; 9 bases are shared with TRBD2. The V gene's germline CDR1 is ENHRY and CDR2 SYGVKD. The CDR3 spans 19 residues. Trimming at V came to 0 bases and at J to 2 bases, leaving 13 bases not matched to a gene. The CDR3 spells CAISESEAGGLQFQETQYF. Written as DNA, the CDR3 is TGTGCCATCAGTGAGTCGGAGGCGGGAGGGCTACAATTTCAAGAGACCCAGTACTTC.

In nucleotides, the CDR3 is TGCAGTGCTAGAGATCAGAGAGGGTCCTACAATGAGCAGTTCTTC. This gives the protein CSARDQRGSYNEQFF. This chain joins TRBV20-1 and TRBJ2-1; TRBD2 is a possible D gene (5 bases). Trimming removed 0 bases at V and 1 base at J, with 10 bases between. This CDR3 has 15 residues. Germline V gene lookup returns CDR1 DFQATT and CDR2 SNEGSKA (reference sequence).